The 7 T cell receptor beta chains listed next were all sequenced from one sample in a study of T cells after yellow fever vaccination. A single record per CDR3 protein comes from TCRdb applying MiXCR to the 5' RACE reads. The sample has over 250,000 distinct CDR3 sequences, about 4% seen once. Material: PBMCs, obtained 5 days after the yellow fever booster vaccination. These receptors originate from a man younger than 35 who received the YFV17D yellow fever vaccine.

This clonotype was observed a handful of times. The chain has TRBV27 and TRBJ1-2; D is possibly TRBD1 (5 bases). The V and J ends lost 3 bases and 6 bases respectively, with 8 bases between them. CDR3 length: 12 residues. Germline V CDR1 and CDR2: MNHEY, SMNVEV (reference sequence). The CDR3 DNA reads as TGTGCCAGCAGTTTCGGGGCGGATGGCTACACCTTC. This sequence encodes CASSFGADGYTF.

A few counts support this clonotype. Here the CDR3 DNA reads TGTGCCAGCAGTTACTGGGGACGCCAATCCTATAGCAATCAGCCCCAGCATTTT. It translates to CASSYWGRQSYSNQPQHF. The genes are TRBV6-2 or TRBV6-3 and TRBJ1-5; tentatively, D is TRBD1 (5 bases). CDR3 length: 18 residues. From germline, CDR1 is MNHEY and CDR2 SVGEGT. The ends were cut back, 1 base at V and 0 bases at J, with 16 bases in the middle.

This clonotype was recorded at least ten times. The rearrangement uses TRBV7-2 and TRBJ1-2; D ambiguous. Looked up from germline, CDR1 is SGHTA and CDR2 is FQGNSA. V shed 3 bases and J shed 0 bases, with 5 bases lying between them. The CDR3 runs 13 residues. This CDR3 is CASSFSTNYGYTF. In nucleotides, the CDR3 is TGTGCCAGCAGCTTCAGTACTAACTATGGCTACACCTTC.

The table lists this clonotype with many counts. The CDR3 protein is CSADGNTEAFF. CDR3 DNA: TGCAGTGCTGACGGGAACACTGAAGCTTTCTTT. The V and J genes are TRBV20-1 and TRBJ1-1, with unresolved D. CDR3 length: 11 amino acids. Germline values: CDR1 DFQATT, CDR2 SNEGSKA (reference sequence). Between the trimmed V and J ends, which lost 5 bases and 1 base, there was a span of 5 bases.

This clonotype occurred a few times. J is TRBJ2-1 and V is TRBV18; D is undetermined. CDR1 and CDR2 (germline): KGHSH, LQKENI. V shed 6 bases and J shed 7 bases, with 19 bases lying between them. CDR3 length equals 15 residues. In DNA form, the CDR3 reads TGTGCCAGCTCGCACAGTGAGTCACCCCTAAATGAGCAGTTCTTC. Its translation: CASSHSESPLNEQFF.

With regard to this clonotype: Sequence at one end of the junction differs from germline and may be a read error. The chain is built from TRBV5-1 and TRBJ1-1; D is unclear. The CDR3 runs to 14 residues. Germline assignment: CDR1 SGHRS and CDR2 YFSETQ. CDR3 DNA: TGCGCCAGCAGCTCCGCAGAACAGAACACTGAAGGTTTCTTT. Translation gives CASSSAEQNTEGFF.

V usage is TRBV12-3 or TRBV12-4 and J usage is TRBJ1-1, with no clear D. The CDR3 sequence is 11 residues long. V shed 7 bases and J shed 7 bases, with 10 bases lying between them. The CDR3, as DNA: TGTGCCAGCAAGTCGCGGGGTGAAGCTTTCTTT. It translates to CASKSRGEAFF.